Listed here is a single T cell receptor beta chain. The CDR3 length is 17 residues. The V gene's germline CDR1 is SGDLS and CDR2 YYNGEE. Trimming took 3 bases from V and 2 from J; bases not matched to a gene: 8. As originally analysed: Estimated nucleated cell counts came from reference gene primer amplification. Using immunoSEQ multiplex PCR, the repertoire was profiled, and TCRdb retains in-frame clones only, with some absent. The V and J calls and clone size were taken over from that table, and D and trimming were inferred from the DNA. Of 350,000 to 450,000 clones in the sample, more than 80% were seen once. The data derive from a study of blood T cell repertoires in COVID-19. Overall study: The samples span acute and convalescent COVID-19 from the United States, Italy and Spain. PBMCs, B-cell-depleted T cells, or T cells were the source of the cDNA or gDNA that made up the material.

Sample: peripheral blood. V is TRBV9 and J is TRBJ2-1; 10 bases align to TRBD2. The receptor was derived from a man in his forties or fifties with acute or convalescent COVID-19. The DNA for the CDR3 is TGTGCCAGCAGCGCCGACGAGCTAGCGGGAGCCTACAATGAGCAGTTCTTC. Translation gives CASSADELAGAYNEQFF.